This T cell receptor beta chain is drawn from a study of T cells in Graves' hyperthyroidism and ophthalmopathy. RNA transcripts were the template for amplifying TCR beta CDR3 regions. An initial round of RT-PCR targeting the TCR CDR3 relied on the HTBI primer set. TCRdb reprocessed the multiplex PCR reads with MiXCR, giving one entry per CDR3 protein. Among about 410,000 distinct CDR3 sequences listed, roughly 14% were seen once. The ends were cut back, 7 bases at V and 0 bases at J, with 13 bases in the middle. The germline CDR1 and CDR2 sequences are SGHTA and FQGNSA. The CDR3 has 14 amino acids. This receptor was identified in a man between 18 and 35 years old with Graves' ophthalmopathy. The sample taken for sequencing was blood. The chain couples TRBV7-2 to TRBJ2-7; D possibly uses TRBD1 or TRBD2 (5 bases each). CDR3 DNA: TGTGCCAGCACCCTAAAGGGGAGCTCCTACGAGCAGTACTTC. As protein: CASTLKGSSYEQYF.